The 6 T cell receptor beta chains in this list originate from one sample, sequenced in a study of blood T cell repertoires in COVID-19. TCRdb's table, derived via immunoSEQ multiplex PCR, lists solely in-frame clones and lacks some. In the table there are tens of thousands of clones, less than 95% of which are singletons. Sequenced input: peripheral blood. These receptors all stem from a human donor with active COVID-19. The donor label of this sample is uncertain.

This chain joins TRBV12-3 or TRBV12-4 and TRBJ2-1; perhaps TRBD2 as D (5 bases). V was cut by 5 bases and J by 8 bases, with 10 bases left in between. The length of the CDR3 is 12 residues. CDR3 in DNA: TGTGCCAGCAGTCCGAGGGTTGATGAGCAGTTCTTC. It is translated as CASSPRVDEQFF.

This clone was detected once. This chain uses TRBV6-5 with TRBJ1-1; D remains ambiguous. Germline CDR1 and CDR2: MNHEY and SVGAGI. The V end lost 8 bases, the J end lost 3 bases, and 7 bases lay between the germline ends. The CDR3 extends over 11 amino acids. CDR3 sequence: CASGRDTEAFF. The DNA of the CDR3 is TGTGCCAGCGGGAGGGACACTGAAGCTTTCTTT.

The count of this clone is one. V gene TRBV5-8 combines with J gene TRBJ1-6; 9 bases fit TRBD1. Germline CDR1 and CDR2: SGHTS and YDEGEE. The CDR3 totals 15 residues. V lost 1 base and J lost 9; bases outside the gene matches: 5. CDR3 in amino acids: CASSLSGTGSSPLHF. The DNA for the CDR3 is TGTGCCAGCAGCTTGTCCGGGACAGGGAGTTCACCCCTCCACTTT.

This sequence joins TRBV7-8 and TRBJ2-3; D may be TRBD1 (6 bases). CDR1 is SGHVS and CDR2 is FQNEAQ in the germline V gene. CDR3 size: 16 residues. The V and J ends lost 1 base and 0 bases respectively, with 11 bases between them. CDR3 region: CASSLGGRGSTDTQYF. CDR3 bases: TGTGCCAGCAGCTTAGGCGGAAGGGGGAGCACAGATACGCAGTATTTT.

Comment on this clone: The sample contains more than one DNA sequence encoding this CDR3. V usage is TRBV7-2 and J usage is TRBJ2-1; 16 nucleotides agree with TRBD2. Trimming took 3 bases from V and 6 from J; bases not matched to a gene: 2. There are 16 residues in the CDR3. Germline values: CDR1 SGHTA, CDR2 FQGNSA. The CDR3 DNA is TGTGCCAGCAGCTTGGGACTAGCGGGGGGGCTCAATGAGCAGTTCTTC. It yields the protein CASSLGLAGGLNEQFF.

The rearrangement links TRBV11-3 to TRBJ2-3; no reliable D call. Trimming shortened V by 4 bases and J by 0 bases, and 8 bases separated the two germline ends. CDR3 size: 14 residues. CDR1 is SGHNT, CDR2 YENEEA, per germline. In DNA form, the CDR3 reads TGTGCCAGCAGCTCCCCCGGTAGCACAGATACGCAGTATTTT. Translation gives CASSSPGSTDTQYF.